This TCR beta chain was recovered during a study of blood T cells in healthy people across ages. Study as a whole: Per two T cells, template switching captured roughly one barcoded beta molecule.

V gave up 3 bases and J gave up 7 bases, with 10 bases separating them. The CDR3 extends over 14 amino acids. A second 7 to 11 cycle PCR used barcoded and J-beta primers. TCRdb passed the 5' RACE reads through MiXCR, listing each CDR3 protein once. The sample holds roughly 410,000 distinct CDR3 sequences, about 52% seen once. The receptor comes from a man aged 60 to 69 in good health. The specimen was blood. V usage is TRBV12-3 or TRBV12-4 and J usage is TRBJ1-6; no firm D call. The CDR3 nucleotides are TGTGCCAGCAGTTTCAAGGAGAGGAATTCACCCCTCCACTTT. Its protein product is CASSFKERNSPLHF.